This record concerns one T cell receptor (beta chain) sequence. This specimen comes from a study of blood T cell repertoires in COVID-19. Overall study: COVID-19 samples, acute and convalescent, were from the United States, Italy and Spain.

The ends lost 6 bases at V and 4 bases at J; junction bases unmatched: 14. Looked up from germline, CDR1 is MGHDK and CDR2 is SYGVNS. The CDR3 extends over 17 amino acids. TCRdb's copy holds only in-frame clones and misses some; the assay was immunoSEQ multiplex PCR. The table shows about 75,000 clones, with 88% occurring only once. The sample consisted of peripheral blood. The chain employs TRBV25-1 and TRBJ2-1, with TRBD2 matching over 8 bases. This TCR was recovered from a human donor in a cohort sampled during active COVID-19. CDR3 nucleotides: TGTGCCAGCAGCTTAGCCCCCGGGGGGGCAACTTACAATGAGCAGTTCTTC. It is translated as CASSLAPGGATYNEQFF.